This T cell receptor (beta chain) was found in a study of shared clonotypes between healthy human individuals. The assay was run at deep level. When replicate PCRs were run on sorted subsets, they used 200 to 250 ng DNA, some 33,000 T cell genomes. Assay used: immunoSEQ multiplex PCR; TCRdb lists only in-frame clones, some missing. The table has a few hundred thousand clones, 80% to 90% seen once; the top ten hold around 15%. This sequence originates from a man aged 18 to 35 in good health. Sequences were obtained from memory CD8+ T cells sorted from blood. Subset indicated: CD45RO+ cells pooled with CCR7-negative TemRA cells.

The CDR3 is CASSDKVYEQYF. CDR3 coding DNA: TGTGCCAGCAGTGACAAGGTCTACGAGCAGTACTTC. V and J are TRBV2 and TRBJ2-7, with no clear D. The germline V gene encodes CDR1 SNHLY and CDR2 FYNNEI. Trimming removed 3 bases at V and 3 bases at J, with 6 bases between. This CDR3 region has 12 residues.